Listed here are 13 T cell receptor beta chains from one sample, sequenced in a study of cytomegalovirus exposure and HLA in healthy donors. With 60 Vbeta and 13 Jbeta primers, the PCR was carried out. The data were produced by immunoSEQ multiplex PCR, yet TCRdb's version contains in-frame clones alone and is incomplete. Among around 130,000 clones listed, over 75% were seen once. The sequencing sample was made of PBMCs. These receptors originate from a female donor in good health and CMV-seronegative.

The DNA of the CDR3 is TGTGCCATCAGTAAATCCCAGACAGGGGGCCAAGAGACCCAGTACTTC. Its translation: CAISKSQTGGQETQYF. The genes are TRBV10-3 and TRBJ2-5, with 9 bases lining up with TRBD1. The CDR3 totals 16 residues. The J segment lost 1 base and the V segment lost 5 bases, leaving 8 bases of the junction unmatched. Germline V CDR1 and CDR2: ENHRY, SYGVKD.

The chain has TRBV5-1 and TRBJ2-5; D is undetermined. This CDR3 is 11 amino acids long. The V end lost 5 bases, the J end lost 5 bases, and 7 bases lay between the germline ends. The germline V gene encodes CDR1 SGHRS and CDR2 YFSETQ. CDR3 DNA sequence: TGCGCCAGCAGTTTCGAGGAGACCCAGTACTTC. This encodes CASSFEETQYF. Full variable domain (remainder filled in from reference TRBV5-1 and TRBJ2-5): KAGVTQTPRYLIKTRGQQVTLSCSPISGHRSVSWYQQTPGQGLQFLFEYFSETQRNKGNFPGRFSGRQFSNSRSEMNVSTLELGDSALYLCASSFEETQYFGPGTRLLVL.

The rearrangement links TRBV5-1 to TRBJ2-1; 7 bases are a match to TRBD1. This CDR3 is built from 15 residues. The V gene end was trimmed by 3 bases and the J gene end by 5 bases; junction bases not matched to a gene: 8. Germline V lookup: CDR1 SGHRS, CDR2 YFSETQ. The CDR3, as DNA: TGCGCCAGCAGCTCGGTAACCGGGACAGACAATGAGCAGTTCTTC. This gives the protein CASSSVTGTDNEQFF.

This clone has more than one count but fewer than ten. This chain links TRBV28 with TRBJ2-5, with TRBD1 matching 10 bases. The V gene end was trimmed by 1 base and the J gene end by 5 bases; junction bases not matched to a gene: 10. The CDR3 covers 17 residues. CDR1 is MDHEN and CDR2 is SYDVKM in the germline V gene. CDR3 nucleotides: TGTGCCAGCAGTTTATTCGTGGGCGGGACAGGGGTGGAGACCCAGTACTTC. It translates to CASSLFVGGTGVETQYF.

In its sample, this clone was seen a few times. The CDR3 here is CASTRGMRLSRNEQFF. The CDR3, as DNA: TGTGCCAGCACCAGGGGGATGCGGCTCTCGCGGAATGAGCAGTTCTTC. V and J are TRBV21-1 and TRBJ2-1; the table's D call of TRBD1 was not tested on the DNA. TRBV21-1 constitutes a pseudogene. The CDR3 loop spans 16 amino acids.

This clone showed up just once. This chain joins TRBV5-6 and TRBJ1-1; D not resolved. Germline lookup yields CDR1 SGHDT and CDR2 YYEEEE. This CDR3 is 14 amino acids long. Trimming shortened V by 1 base and J by 1 base, and 8 bases separated the two germline ends. The CDR3 is CASSLTGRNTEAFF. Written as DNA, the CDR3 is TGTGCCAGCAGCTTGACGGGAAGGAACACTGAAGCTTTCTTT.

V and J are TRBV30 and TRBJ2-7; possible D gene TRBD1, 6 bases. V lost 2 bases and J 0 bases, leaving 8 bases between the germline ends. Germline V CDR1 and CDR2: GTSNPN, SVGIG (reference sequence). The CDR3 loop spans 13 amino acids. The CDR3 coding sequence is TGTGCCTGGAGTACAGGGAGCTCCTACGAGCAGTACTTC. Its protein product is CAWSTGSSYEQYF.

This clone turned up a few times. The CDR3 sequence: CASTARAGVEQYF. The CDR3 nucleotides read TGTGCCAGTACCGCCAGGGCGGGGGTCGAGCAGTACTTC. The V call is TRBV19, the J call TRBJ2-7, with 7 bases identical to TRBD2. The J segment lost 6 bases and the V segment lost 7 bases, leaving 9 bases of the junction unmatched. CDR1 is LNHDA, CDR2 SQIVND, per germline (reference sequence). The CDR3 consists of 13 residues.

The rearrangement uses TRBV28 and TRBJ1-5; D is ambiguous. V shed 2 bases and J shed 3 bases, with 5 bases lying between them. The CDR3 loop spans 13 amino acids. The germline V gene has CDR1 MDHEN and CDR2 SYDVKM. The CDR3 spells CASSLQNNQPQHF. The CDR3 region has the DNA TGTGCCAGCAGTTTACAGAACAATCAGCCCCAGCATTTT.

The V and J genes are TRBV20-1 and TRBJ2-7; no reliable D call. The CDR3 runs 11 residues. Deletions cut 3 bases from V and 3 bases from J, with 6 bases between. Germline V CDR1 and CDR2: DFQATT, SNEGSKA (reference sequence). The CDR3 here is CSARNYYEQYF. As DNA, the CDR3 is TGCAGTGCTAGGAACTACTACGAGCAGTACTTC.

The chain links TRBV28 to TRBJ2-3; 11 bases line up with TRBD2. There are 17 residues in the CDR3. J lost 1 base, V lost 4 bases, and 7 bases had no gene match. Germline V gene lookup returns CDR1 MDHEN and CDR2 SYDVKM. CDR3 residues: CASSYGTSGGRTDTQYF. In DNA, the CDR3 is TGTGCCAGCAGTTACGGGACTAGCGGTGGCCGCACAGATACGCAGTATTTT.

This clone was seen only a few times. The chain couples TRBV2 to TRBJ2-1; no firm D call. The germline V and J ends were trimmed by 6 bases and 8 bases, with 17 bases remaining between them. This CDR3 contains 14 residues. Germline V gene sequence: CDR1 SNHLY, CDR2 FYNNEI. Written as DNA, the CDR3 is TGTGCCAGCAGGGGCCCACTTGGTGCCGATGAGCAGTTCTTC. Its protein product is CASRGPLGADEQFF.

The chain joins TRBV9 to TRBJ2-7; 9 positions agree with TRBD1. V gave up 4 bases and J gave up 0 bases; unmatched junction bases: 2. The CDR3 covers 14 residues. Germline V gene data show CDR1 as SGDLS and CDR2 as YYNGEE. CDR3 bases: TGTGCCAGCAGCTCGGGACAGGGCTCCTACGAGCAGTACTTC. Protein: CASSSGQGSYEQYF.